The 22 T cell receptor beta chains in this list originate from one sample, sequenced in a study of shared clonotypes between healthy human individuals. The method was immunoSEQ multiplex PCR; TCRdb's version includes in-frame clones alone and lacks a portion of them. Counted here are some 2,000,000 clones, roughly 94% occurring once; the ten biggest clones make up more than 0.1%. The specimen was naive CD4+ T cells sorted from blood. Subset noted: CD45RA+ positively selected. These receptors were obtained from a man between 18 and 29 years old in good health.

The sample holds one count of this clone. Other DNA sequences in the sample encode the same CDR3. The chain employs TRBV19 and TRBJ2-7, with a weak D call TRBD1 (5 bases). V was trimmed by 3 bases and J by 2 bases, leaving 8 bases between them. Germline V gene lookup returns CDR1 LNHDA and CDR2 SQIVND (reference sequence). The CDR3 is 13 amino acids. The CDR3 is CASSIAGPYEQYF. The DNA of the CDR3 is TGTGCCAGTAGTATCGCAGGGCCCTACGAGCAGTACTTC.

This rearrangement joins TRBV9 to TRBJ2-4; TRBD2 matches at 10 bases. There are 18 residues in the CDR3. Germline loops: CDR1 SGDLS, CDR2 YYNGEE. Trimming at V came to 2 bases and at J to 0 bases, leaving 8 bases not matched to a gene. The CDR3 loop reads CASSVASGGDLAKNIQYF. CDR3 bases: TGTGCCAGCAGCGTTGCTAGCGGGGGAGATTTAGCCAAAAACATTCAGTACTTC.

The rearrangement joins TRBV9 to TRBJ2-1; 9 bases are a match to TRBD1. The germline CDR1 and CDR2 sequences are SGDLS and YYNGEE. Germline trimming cut 1 base from V and 10 bases from J; bases unmatched to any gene: 6. The CDR3 runs to 14 residues. CDR3 in DNA: TGTGCCAGCAGCGTACGGACAGGGGTGGGGGAGCAGTTCTTC. Translation gives CASSVRTGVGEQFF.

Worth noting for this clone: This sample also contains other DNA sequences that code for the same CDR3. This CDR3 is CASSLRGRTDTQYF. Here the CDR3 DNA reads TGCGCCAGCAGCTTAAGGGGGAGAACAGATACGCAGTATTTT. The chain is built from TRBV5-1 and TRBJ2-3, with a possible D match to TRBD1 (6 bases). The length of the CDR3 is 14 residues. Per germline, CDR1 SGHRS and CDR2 YFSETQ. Trimming removed 2 bases from V and 3 bases from J, with 10 bases in between.

This clone showed up just once. The rearrangement joins TRBV4-3 to TRBJ1-2; TRBD1 matches at 8 bases. V gave up 1 base and J gave up 0 bases; unmatched junction bases: 4. This CDR3 is 16 amino acids long. Germline-derived CDR1 and CDR2 are LGHNA and YSLEER. Here the CDR3 reads CASSQAGTGANYGYTF. CDR3 nucleotides: TGCGCCAGCAGCCAAGCGGGGACAGGTGCTAACTATGGCTACACCTTC.

The chain recombines TRBV11-2 with TRBJ1-2; 7 bases align to TRBD1. Germline CDR1 is SGHAT and CDR2 is FQNNGV. With V trimmed by 5 bases and J by 0 bases, 12 bases remained unmatched. The CDR3 spans 17 residues. The CDR3 DNA reads as TGTGCCAGCAGCCCGCCTAGGACAGGTAAACCTAACTATGGCTACACCTTC. This sequence encodes CASSPPRTGKPNYGYTF.

This chain connects TRBV6-4 to TRBJ1-1; no definite D call. The germline V gene has CDR1 MRHNA and CDR2 SNTAGT. V was trimmed by 0 bases and J by 0 bases, leaving 8 bases between them. The CDR3 totals 15 residues. The CDR3 DNA reads TGTGCCAGCAGTGACTCCGCCGGCATGAACACTGAAGCTTTCTTT. Encoded protein: CASSDSAGMNTEAFF.

The gene calls are TRBV19 and TRBJ1-2; unclear D gene. Germline loops: CDR1 LNHDA, CDR2 SQIVND (reference sequence). V was cut by 5 bases and J by 3 bases, with 16 bases left in between. The CDR3 contains 15 residues. The CDR3 nucleotides are TGTGCCAGTAGTTCGCAACGTTCCTCCGACTATGGCTACACCTTC. Translating it yields CASSSQRSSDYGYTF.

The gene calls are TRBV18 and TRBJ2-7; maybe TRBD1 (6 bases). The CDR3 length is 17 residues. In germline, CDR1 is KGHSH, CDR2 LQKENI. The V end lost 1 base, the J end lost 0 bases, and 16 bases lay between the germline ends. CDR3 in amino acids: CASSPRGQALHSYEQYF. CDR3 bases: TGTGCCAGCTCACCACGGGGGCAGGCCCTTCACTCCTACGAGCAGTACTTC. The entire variable domain, with the rest obtained from reference TRBV18 and TRBJ2-7, is as follows: NAGVMQNPRHLVRRRGQEARLRCSPMKGHSHVYWYRQLPEEGLKFMVYLQKENIIDESGMPKERFSAEFPKEGPSILRIQQVVRGDSAAYFCASSPRGQALHSYEQYFGPGTRLTVT.

The chain is built from TRBV5-1 and TRBJ2-2, with D hard to call. Germline V lookup: CDR1 SGHRS, CDR2 YFSETQ. V lost 1 base and J lost 8, with 12 bases in between. The CDR3 runs 14 residues. In DNA, the CDR3 is TGCGCCAGCAGCTTGTTAGAGTCTACGGGGGAGCTGTTTTTT. Translated: CASSLLESTGELFF.

The chain recombines TRBV7-9 with TRBJ1-6; weak D call: TRBD1 (6 bases). CDR1 and CDR2 from the germline V gene are SEHNR and FQNEAQ (reference sequence). The V and J ends lost 1 base and 0 bases respectively, with 13 bases between them. The CDR3 runs 18 residues. CDR3 region: CASSLVRGMGSYNSPLHF. DNA for the CDR3: TGTGCCAGCAGCTTAGTAAGGGGGATGGGCTCCTATAATTCACCCCTCCACTTT.

This clone was picked up one time. J is TRBJ2-1 and V is TRBV19; TRBD2 agrees at 13 bases. The CDR3 is made up of 18 amino acids. V shed 4 bases, J shed 8 bases, and the junction held 14 bases outside the gene matches. Germline CDR1 and CDR2: LNHDA and SQIVND (reference sequence). The CDR3 DNA sequence: TGTGCCAGTAGTAGGGCTGTCACGGGGACTAGCGGGAACTATGAGCAGTTCTTC. This translates into CASSRAVTGTSGNYEQFF.

This clone was detected only once. The chain recombines TRBV5-4 with TRBJ2-7, with 9 bases that match TRBD2. The ends lost 6 bases at V and 3 bases at J; junction bases unmatched: 10. CDR3 length: 15 residues. Looked up from germline, CDR1 is SGHNT and CDR2 is YYREEE (reference sequence). The CDR3 sequence is CASTSITAGGYEQYF. CDR3 bases: TGTGCCAGCACTAGCATAACAGCGGGGGGCTACGAGCAGTACTTC.

On this clone itself: A read error may produce the germline difference seen at one junction end. The chain carries TRBV7-7 and TRBJ2-3, with 13 positions matching TRBD2. Germline CDR1 and CDR2: SSHAT and FNYEAQ (reference sequence). The length of the CDR3 is 16 residues. The CDR3 sequence is CASSLGLAGVGDTQYF. CDR3 coding DNA: TGTGCTAGCAGCTTAGGACTAGCGGGAGTCGGGGATACGCAGTATTTT. Combining the CDR3 with reference TRBV7-7 and TRBJ2-3 gives the whole variable domain GAGVSQSPRYKVTKRGQDVTLRCDPISSHATLYWYQQALGQGPEFLTYFNYEAQPDKSGLPSDRFSAERPEGSISTLTIQRTEQRDSAMYRCASSLGLAGVGDTQYFGPGTRLTVL.

The J gene is TRBJ1-4, the V gene TRBV28; D is uncertain. Germline CDR1 reads MDHEN; CDR2 reads SYDVKM. The CDR3 totals 11 residues. Trimming took 4 bases from V and 8 from J, leaving 5 bases between them. In DNA form, the CDR3 reads TGTGCCAGCAGTTCAGCAGAAAAACTGTTTTTT. Amino acids: CASSSAEKLFF.

The chain combines TRBV7-9 with TRBJ2-5; unclear D gene. Trimming removed 3 bases at V and 0 bases at J, with 11 bases between. Per the germline V gene, CDR1 is SEHNR and CDR2 is FQNEAQ (reference sequence). The CDR3 runs 15 residues. DNA of the CDR3: TGTGCCAGCAGCTTGGCAGTGGACCACCAAGAGACCCAGTACTTC. This codes for CASSLAVDHQETQYF.

V usage is TRBV7-2 and J usage is TRBJ2-7, with TRBD1 identical over 11 bases. The junction had 15 bases not matched to a gene; V was cut back by 6 bases and J by 5 bases. This CDR3 contains 17 residues. Looked up from germline, CDR1 is SGHTA and CDR2 is FQGNSA. CDR3 DNA: TGTGCCAGCAGACCCTACGGCCCGGGACAGGGGGGCCACGAGCAGTACTTC. Protein: CASRPYGPGQGGHEQYF.

Comment on this clone: Other nucleotide sequences from this sample produce the same CDR3. This sequence joins TRBV18 and TRBJ2-5; the D gene could be TRBD1 or TRBD2 (5 bases each). V lost 3 bases to trimming and J lost 2 bases, with 10 bases between them. Germline V CDR1 and CDR2: KGHSH, LQKENI. The CDR3 loop spans 14 amino acids. CDR3 in amino acids: CASSPTGPQETQYF. CDR3 in DNA: TGTGCCAGCTCACCCACGGGACCTCAAGAGACCCAGTACTTC.

This chain uses TRBV18 with TRBJ2-3; TRBD2 matches at 13 bases. This CDR3 has 17 amino acids. Trimming removed 4 bases from V and 4 bases from J; junction bases left unmatched: 8. CDR1 is KGHSH and CDR2 is LQKENI in the germline V gene. The CDR3 region has the DNA TGTGCCAGCTCACGCAAAGAAACTAGCGGGAGGGCAGATACGCAGTATTTT. Translating gives CASSRKETSGRADTQYF. Filled out from reference TRBV18 and TRBJ2-3, the complete variable domain reads NAGVMQNPRHLVRRRGQEARLRCSPMKGHSHVYWYRQLPEEGLKFMVYLQKENIIDESGMPKERFSAEFPKEGPSILRIQQVVRGDSAAYFCASSRKETSGRADTQYFGPGTRLTVL.

The chain uses TRBV4-3 and TRBJ2-5; D gene unclear. CDR1 is LGHNA and CDR2 is YSLEER in the germline V gene. V lost 4 bases, J lost 1 base, and 7 bases lay in between. The CDR3 runs to 13 residues. CDR3 protein: CASSLGFQETQYF. CDR3 bases: TGCGCCAGCAGCCTCGGATTCCAAGAGACCCAGTACTTC.

The chain combines TRBV9 with TRBJ2-5, with 10 bases lining up with TRBD2. This CDR3 region has 16 residues. Germline CDR1 and CDR2: SGDLS and YYNGEE. With 0 bases clipped from V and 3 bases from J, the junction kept 5 bases outside the gene matches. CDR3 protein: CASSVALAGGEETQYF. CDR3 in DNA: TGTGCCAGCAGCGTAGCGTTAGCGGGAGGTGAAGAGACCCAGTACTTC.

The chain uses TRBV6-1 and TRBJ2-7; 9 nucleotides match TRBD1. CDR3 length: 13 amino acids. V lost 6 bases, J lost 3 bases, and 3 bases stayed unmatched. Germline CDR1 MNHNS, CDR2 SASEGT. This chain's CDR3 is CASRQGAGYEQYF. The CDR3 nucleotides read TGTGCCAGCAGACAGGGGGCGGGCTACGAGCAGTACTTC.